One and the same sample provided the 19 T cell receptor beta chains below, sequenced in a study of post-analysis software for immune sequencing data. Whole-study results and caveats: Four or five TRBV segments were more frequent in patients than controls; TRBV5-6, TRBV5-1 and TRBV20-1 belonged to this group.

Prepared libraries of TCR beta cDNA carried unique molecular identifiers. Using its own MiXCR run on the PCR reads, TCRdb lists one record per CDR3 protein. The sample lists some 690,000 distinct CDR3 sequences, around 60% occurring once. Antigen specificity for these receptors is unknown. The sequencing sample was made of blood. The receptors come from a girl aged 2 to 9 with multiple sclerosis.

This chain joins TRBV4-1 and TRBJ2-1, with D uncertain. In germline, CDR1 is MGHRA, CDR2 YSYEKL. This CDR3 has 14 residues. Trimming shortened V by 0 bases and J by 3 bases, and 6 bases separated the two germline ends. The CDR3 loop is CASSQEWDYNEQFF. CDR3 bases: TGCGCCAGCAGCCAAGAGTGGGACTACAATGAGCAGTTCTTC.

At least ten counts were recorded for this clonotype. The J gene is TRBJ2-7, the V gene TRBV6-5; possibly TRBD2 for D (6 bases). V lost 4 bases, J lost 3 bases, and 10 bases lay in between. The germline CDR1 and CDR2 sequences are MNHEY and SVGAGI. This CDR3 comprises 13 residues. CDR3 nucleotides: TGTGCCAGCAGTTCGGCCGGGAGCTACGAGCAGTACTTC. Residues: CASSSAGSYEQYF.

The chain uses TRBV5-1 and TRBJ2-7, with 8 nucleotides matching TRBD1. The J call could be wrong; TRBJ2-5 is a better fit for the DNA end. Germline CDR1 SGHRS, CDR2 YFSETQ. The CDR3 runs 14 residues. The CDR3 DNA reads TGCGCCAGCAGCTTGGATGGGACAGGCGGGACCCAGTACTTC. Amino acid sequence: CASSLDGTGGTQYF.

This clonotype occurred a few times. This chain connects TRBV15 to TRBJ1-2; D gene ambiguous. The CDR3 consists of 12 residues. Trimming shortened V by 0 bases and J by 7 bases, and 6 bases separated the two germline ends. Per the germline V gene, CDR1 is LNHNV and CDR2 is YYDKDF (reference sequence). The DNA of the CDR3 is TGTGCCACCAGCAGAGATCCCAGTGGCTACACCTTC. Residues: CATSRDPSGYTF.

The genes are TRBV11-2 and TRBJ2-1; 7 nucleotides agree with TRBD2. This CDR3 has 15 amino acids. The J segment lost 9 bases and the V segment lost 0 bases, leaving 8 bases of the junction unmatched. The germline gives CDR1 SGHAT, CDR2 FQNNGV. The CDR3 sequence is CASSLDKGLQIEQFF. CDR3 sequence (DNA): TGTGCCAGCAGCTTAGATAAGGGACTACAGATTGAGCAGTTCTTC.

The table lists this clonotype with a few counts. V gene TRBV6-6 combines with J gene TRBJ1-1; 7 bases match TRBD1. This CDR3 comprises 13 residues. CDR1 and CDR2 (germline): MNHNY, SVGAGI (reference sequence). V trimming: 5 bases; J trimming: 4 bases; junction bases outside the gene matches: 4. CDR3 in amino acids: CASSKTGITEAFF. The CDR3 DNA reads TGTGCCAGCAGTAAGACAGGGATCACTGAAGCTTTCTTT.

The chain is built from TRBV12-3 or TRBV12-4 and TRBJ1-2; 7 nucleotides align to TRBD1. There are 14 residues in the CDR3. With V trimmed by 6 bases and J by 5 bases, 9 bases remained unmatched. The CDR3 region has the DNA TGTGCCAGCAGCCCGGACAGGCATGGATATGGCTACACCTTC. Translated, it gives CASSPDRHGYGYTF.

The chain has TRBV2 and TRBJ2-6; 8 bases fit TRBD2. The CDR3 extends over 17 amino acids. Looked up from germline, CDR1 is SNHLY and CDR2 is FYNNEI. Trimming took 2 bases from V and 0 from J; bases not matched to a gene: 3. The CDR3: CASSETSGLSGANVLTF. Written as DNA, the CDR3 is TGTGCCAGCAGTGAAACTAGCGGACTCTCTGGGGCCAACGTCCTGACTTTC.

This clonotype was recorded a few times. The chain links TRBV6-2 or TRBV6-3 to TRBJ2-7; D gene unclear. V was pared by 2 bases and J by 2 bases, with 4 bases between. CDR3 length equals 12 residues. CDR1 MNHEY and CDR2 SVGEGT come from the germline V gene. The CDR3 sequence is CASSYGTYEQYF. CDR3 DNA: TGTGCCAGCAGTTACGGGACCTACGAGCAGTACTTC.

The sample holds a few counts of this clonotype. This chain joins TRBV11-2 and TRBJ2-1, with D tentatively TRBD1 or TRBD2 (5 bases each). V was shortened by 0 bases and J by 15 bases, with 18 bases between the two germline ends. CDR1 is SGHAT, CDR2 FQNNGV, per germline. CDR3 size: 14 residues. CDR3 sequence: CASSLDPVGESPFF. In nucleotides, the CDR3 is TGTGCCAGCAGCTTAGACCCCGTAGGGGAGAGTCCGTTCTTC.

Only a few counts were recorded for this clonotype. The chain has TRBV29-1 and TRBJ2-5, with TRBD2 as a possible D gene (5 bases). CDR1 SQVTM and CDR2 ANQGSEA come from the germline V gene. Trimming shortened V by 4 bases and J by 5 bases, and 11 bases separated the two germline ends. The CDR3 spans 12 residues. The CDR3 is CSVASSGETQYF. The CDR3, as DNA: TGCAGCGTTGCCTCGAGCGGTGAGACCCAGTACTTC.

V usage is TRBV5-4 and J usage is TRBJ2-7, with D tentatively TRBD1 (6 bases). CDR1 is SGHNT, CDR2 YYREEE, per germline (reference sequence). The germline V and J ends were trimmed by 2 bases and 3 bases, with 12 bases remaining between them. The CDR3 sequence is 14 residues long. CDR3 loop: CASSFAGVDYEQYF. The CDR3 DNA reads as TGTGCCAGCAGCTTTGCAGGGGTGGACTACGAGCAGTACTTC.

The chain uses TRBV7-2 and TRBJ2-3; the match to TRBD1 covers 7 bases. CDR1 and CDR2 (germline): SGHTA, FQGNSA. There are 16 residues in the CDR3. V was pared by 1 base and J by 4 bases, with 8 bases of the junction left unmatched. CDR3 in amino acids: CASSLVPGGSADTQYF. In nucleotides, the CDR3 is TGTGCCAGCAGCTTAGTACCAGGGGGATCAGCAGATACGCAGTATTTT.

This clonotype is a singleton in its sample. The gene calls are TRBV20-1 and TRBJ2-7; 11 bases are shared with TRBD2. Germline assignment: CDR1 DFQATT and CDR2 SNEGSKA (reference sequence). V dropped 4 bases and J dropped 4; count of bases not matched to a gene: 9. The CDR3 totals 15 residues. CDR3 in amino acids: CSATPGASGRYEQYF. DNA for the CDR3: TGCAGTGCTACACCTGGGGCTAGCGGGAGGTACGAGCAGTACTTC.

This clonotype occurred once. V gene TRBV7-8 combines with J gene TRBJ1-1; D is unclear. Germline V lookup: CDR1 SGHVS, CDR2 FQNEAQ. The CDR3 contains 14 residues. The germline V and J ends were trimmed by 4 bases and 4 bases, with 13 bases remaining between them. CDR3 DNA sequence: TGTGCCAGCAGCTCGGCAGCCCGGGGCACTGAAGCTTTCTTT. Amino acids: CASSSAARGTEAFF.

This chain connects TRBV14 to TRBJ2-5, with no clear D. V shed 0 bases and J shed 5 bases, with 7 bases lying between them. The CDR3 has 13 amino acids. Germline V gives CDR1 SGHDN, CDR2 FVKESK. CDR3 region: CASSQDFRETQYF. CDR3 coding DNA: TGTGCCAGCAGCCAAGATTTTCGGGAGACCCAGTACTTC.

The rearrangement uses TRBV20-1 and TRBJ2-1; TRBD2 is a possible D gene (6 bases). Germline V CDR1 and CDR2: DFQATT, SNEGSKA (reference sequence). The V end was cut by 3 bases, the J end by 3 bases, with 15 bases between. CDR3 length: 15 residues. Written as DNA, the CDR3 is TGCAGTGCTAGTCCCCCTAGCGTCAACTACAATGAGCAGTTCTTC. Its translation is CSASPPSVNYNEQFF.

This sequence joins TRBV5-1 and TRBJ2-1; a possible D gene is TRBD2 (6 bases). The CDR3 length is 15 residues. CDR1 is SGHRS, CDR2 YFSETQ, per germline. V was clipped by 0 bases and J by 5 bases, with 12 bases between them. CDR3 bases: TGCGCCAGCAGCTTGGGGGGCGGGACGAACAATGAGCAGTTCTTC. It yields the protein CASSLGGGTNNEQFF.

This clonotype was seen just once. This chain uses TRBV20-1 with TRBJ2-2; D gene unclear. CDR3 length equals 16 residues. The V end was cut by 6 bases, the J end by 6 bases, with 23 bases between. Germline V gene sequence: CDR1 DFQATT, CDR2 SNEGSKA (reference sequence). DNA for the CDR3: TGCAGTGCCCCCTCTCTCCGGGCCCTATCCCCCGGGGAGCTGTTTTTT. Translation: CSAPSLRALSPGELFF.